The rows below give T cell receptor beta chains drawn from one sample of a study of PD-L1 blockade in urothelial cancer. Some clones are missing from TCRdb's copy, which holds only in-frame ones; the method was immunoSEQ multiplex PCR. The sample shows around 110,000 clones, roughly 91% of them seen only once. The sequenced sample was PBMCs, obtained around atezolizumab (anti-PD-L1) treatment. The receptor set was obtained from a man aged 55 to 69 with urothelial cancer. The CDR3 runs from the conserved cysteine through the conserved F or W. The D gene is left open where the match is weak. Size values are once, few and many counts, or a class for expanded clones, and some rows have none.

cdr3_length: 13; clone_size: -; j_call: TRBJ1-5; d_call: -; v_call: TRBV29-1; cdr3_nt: TGCAGCGTTCGACAGGACGTGGGTCAGCCCCAGCATTTT; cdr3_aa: CSVRQDVGQPQHF
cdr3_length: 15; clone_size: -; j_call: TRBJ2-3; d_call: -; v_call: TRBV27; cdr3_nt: TGTGCCAGCAGTCCCAGGGGCTACGCCACAGATACGCAGTATTTT; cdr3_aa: CASSPRGYATDTQYF
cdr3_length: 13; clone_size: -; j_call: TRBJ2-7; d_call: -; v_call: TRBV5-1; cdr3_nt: TGCGCCAGCAGCTTAGGGCTAGCGAACGAGCAGTACTTC; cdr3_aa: CASSLGLANEQYF
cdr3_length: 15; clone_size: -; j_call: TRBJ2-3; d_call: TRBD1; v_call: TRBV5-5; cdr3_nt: TGTGCCAGCAGCCTAACAGGGGAAGATTCAGATACGCAGTATTTT; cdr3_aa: CASSLTGEDSDTQYF
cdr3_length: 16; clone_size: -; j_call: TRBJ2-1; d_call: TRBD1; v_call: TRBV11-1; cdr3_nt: TGTGCCAGCAGCTTTCCCCGGGACAGGGCCCACAATGAGCAGTTCTTC; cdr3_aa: CASSFPRDRAHNEQFF
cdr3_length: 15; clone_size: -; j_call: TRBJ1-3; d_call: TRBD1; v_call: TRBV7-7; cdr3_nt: TGTGCCAGCAGTTCCGGACAGGGGTTAGGAAACACCATATATTTT; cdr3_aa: CASSSGQGLGNTIYF
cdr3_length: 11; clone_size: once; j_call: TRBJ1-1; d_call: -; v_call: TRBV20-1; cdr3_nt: TGCAGTGCTAGAGATCAGCAGGGGGCTTTCTTT; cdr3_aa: CSARDQQGAFF
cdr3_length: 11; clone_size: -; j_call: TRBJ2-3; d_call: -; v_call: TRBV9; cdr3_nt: TGTGCCAGCAGGAACGGGGATACGCAGTATTTT; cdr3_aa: CASRNGDTQYF
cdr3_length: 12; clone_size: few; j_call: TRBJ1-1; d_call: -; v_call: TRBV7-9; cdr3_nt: TGTGCCAGCAGCTTAAGAGGGCCTGAAGCTTTCTTT; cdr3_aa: CASSLRGPEAFF
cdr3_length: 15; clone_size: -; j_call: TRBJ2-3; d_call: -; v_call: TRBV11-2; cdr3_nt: TGTGCCAGCAGCCACGCCCCCAGGGGCACAGATACGCAGTATTTT; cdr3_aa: CASSHAPRGTDTQYF
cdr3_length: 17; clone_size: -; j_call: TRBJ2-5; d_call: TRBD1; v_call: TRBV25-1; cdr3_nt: TGTGCCAGTGCCCCCAGAGGACAGGTAGCCTCCCAAGAGACCCAGTACTTC; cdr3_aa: CASAPRGQVASQETQYF
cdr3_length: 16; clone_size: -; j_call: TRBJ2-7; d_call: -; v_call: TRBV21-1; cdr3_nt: TGTGCCAGCAGCAAAGGAAGGACAGGGAGCTCCTACGAGCAGTACTTC; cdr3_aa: CASSKGRTGSSYEQYF
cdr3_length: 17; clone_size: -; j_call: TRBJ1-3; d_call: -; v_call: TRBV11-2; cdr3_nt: TGTGCCAGCAGCTTAGAGAACAGCTATTTCTCTGGAAACACCATATATTTT; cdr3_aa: CASSLENSYFSGNTIYF
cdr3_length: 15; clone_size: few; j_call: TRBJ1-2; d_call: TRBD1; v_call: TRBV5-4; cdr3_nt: TGTGCCAGCAGCTTATCAGGCCAGGGGGGCTATGGCTACACCTTC; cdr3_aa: CASSLSGQGGYGYTF
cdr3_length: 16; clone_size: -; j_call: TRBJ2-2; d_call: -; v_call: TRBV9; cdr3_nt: TGTGCCAGCAGCGTAGGGGGCAGGGGAAACACCGGGGAGCTGTTTTTT; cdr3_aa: CASSVGGRGNTGELFF
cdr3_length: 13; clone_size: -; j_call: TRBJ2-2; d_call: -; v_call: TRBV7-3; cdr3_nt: TGTGCCAGGAAGGGACTCCGAATCGGGGAGCTGTTTTTT; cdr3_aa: CARKGLRIGELFF
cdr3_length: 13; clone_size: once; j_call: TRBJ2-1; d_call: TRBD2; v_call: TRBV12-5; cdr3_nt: TGTGCTAGTGGTTTTAGCGGGAGTGGCGAGCAGTTCTTC; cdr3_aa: CASGFSGSGEQFF
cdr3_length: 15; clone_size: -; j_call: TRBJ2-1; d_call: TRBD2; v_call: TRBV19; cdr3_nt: TGTGCCAGTAGTATGGGCGGGGGGGCTGTCAATGAGCAGTTCTTC; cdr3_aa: CASSMGGGAVNEQFF
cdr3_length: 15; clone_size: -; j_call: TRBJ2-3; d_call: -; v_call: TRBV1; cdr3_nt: TGCACCAGCAGCCAAGCTAGCGGGGGCAAGGATACGCAGTATTTT; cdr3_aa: CTSSQASGGKDTQYF
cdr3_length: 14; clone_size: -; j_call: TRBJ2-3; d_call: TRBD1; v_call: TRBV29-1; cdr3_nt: TGCAGCGTTCCGGGACAGGGACTCACAGATACGCAGTATTTT; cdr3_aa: CSVPGQGLTDTQYF
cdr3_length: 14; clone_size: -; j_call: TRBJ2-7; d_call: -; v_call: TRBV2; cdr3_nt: TGTGCCAGCAGTGTGTCACAGCTTGCCTACGAGCAGTACTTC; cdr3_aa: CASSVSQLAYEQYF
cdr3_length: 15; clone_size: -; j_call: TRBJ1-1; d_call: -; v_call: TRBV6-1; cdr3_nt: TGTGCCAGCAGTGTTGGCTCCAACCCCTACGGAGGAGCTTTCTTT; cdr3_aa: CASSVGSNPYGGAFF
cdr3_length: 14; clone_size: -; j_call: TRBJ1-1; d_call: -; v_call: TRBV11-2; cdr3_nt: TGTGCCAGCAGCCCCGAGGGTGTGGCACCAGGAGCTTTCTTT; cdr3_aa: CASSPEGVAPGAFF
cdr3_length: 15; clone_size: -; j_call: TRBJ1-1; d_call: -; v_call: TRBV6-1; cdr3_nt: TGTGCCAGCAGTGACCAGGGGTGGGGGAACACTGAAGCTTTCTTT; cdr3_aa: CASSDQGWGNTEAFF
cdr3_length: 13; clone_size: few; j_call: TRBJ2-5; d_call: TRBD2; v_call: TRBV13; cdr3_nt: TGTGCCAGCAGCTTTACTAGCGAAGAGACCCAGTACTTC; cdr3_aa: CASSFTSEETQYF
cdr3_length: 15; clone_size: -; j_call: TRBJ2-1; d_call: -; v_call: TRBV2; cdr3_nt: TGTGCCAGCAGCGATTCTAGCGTTTCCTACAATGAGCAGTTCTTC; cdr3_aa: CASSDSSVSYNEQFF
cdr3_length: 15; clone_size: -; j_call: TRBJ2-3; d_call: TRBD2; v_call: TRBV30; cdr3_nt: TGTGCCTTATCGCTAATAGCGGGAGCACAGGATACGCAGTATTTT; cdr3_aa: CALSLIAGAQDTQYF
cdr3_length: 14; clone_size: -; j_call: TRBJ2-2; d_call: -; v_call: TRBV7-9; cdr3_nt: TGTGCCAGCAGCTTCCCGACGGAGACCGGGGAGCTGTTTTTT; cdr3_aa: CASSFPTETGELFF
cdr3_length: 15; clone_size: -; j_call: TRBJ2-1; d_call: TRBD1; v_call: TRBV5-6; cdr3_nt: TGTGCCAGCAGGATGGGGACAGGGAGGGGCAATGAGCAGTTCTTC; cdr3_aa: CASRMGTGRGNEQFF
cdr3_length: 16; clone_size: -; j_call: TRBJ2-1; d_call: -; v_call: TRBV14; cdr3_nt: TGTGCCAGCAGCCAAGTAGAAAGCGGGTCCTACAATGAGCAGTTCTTC; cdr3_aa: CASSQVESGSYNEQFF
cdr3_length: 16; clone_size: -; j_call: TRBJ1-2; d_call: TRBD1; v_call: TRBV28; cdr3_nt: TGTGCCAGCAAGGTGACCAGGGGGGTATGGGCCTATGGCTACACCTTC; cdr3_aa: CASKVTRGVWAYGYTF
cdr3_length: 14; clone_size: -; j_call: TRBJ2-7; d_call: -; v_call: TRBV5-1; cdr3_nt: TGCGCCAGCTCCCCTGGCCCCCAGGGCACCGAGCAGTACTTC; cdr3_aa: CASSPGPQGTEQYF
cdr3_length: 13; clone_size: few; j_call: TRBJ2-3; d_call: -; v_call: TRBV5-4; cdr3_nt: TGTGCCAGCAGTATCCCTTTCACAGATACGCAGTATTTT; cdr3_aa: CASSIPFTDTQYF
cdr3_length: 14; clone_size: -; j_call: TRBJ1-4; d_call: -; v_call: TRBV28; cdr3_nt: TGTGCCAGCAGTCGCCATAGCGACGGGGAAAAACTGTTTTTT; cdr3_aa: CASSRHSDGEKLFF
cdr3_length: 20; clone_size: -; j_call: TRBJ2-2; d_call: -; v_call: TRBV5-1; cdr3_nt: TGCGCCAGCAGCCCGAGCGCGTCCGCCCGGGGGGCGGGGAACACCGGGGAGCTGTTTTTT; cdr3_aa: CASSPSASARGAGNTGELFF
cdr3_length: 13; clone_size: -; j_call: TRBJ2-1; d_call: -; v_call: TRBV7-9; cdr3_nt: TGTGCCAGCAGCGCGACAGCCTACAATGAGCAGTTCTTC; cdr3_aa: CASSATAYNEQFF
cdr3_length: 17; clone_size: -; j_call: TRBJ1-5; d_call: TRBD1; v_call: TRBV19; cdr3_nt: TGTGCCAGTAGCCGGTGGGACATGGGACAGGGGAATCAGCCCCAGCATTTT; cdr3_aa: CASSRWDMGQGNQPQHF
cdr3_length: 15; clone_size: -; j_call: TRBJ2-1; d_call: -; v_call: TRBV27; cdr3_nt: TGTGCCAGCAGCCCGCATGGAGGGGGGGCGAATGAGCAGTTCTTC; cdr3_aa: CASSPHGGGANEQFF
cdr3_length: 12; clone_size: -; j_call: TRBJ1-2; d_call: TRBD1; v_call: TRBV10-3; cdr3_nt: TGTGCCATCAGGACAGGGGGCTTGGGCTACACCTTC; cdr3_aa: CAIRTGGLGYTF
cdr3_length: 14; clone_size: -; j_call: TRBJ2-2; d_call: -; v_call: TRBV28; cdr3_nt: TGTGCCAGCAGTTTACTAGCTGGCACCGGGGAGCTGTTTTTT; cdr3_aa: CASSLLAGTGELFF
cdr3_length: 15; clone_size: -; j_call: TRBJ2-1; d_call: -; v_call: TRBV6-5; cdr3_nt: TGTGCCAGCAGTTACGAGACTAGAGGCAACAATGAGCAGTTCTTC; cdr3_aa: CASSYETRGNNEQFF
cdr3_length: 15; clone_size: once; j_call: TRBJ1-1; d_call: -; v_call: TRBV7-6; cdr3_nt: TGTGCCAGCAGTTTAGGGGTTTCGGGGGTCACTGAAGCTTTCTTT; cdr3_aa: CASSLGVSGVTEAFF
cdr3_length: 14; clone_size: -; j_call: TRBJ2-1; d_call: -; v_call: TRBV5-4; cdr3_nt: TGTGCCAGCGAGAGAAGGGGGTCCTACAATGAGCAGTTCTTC; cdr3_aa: CASERRGSYNEQFF
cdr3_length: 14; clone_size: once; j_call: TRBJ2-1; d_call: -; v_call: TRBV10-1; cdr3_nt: TGCGCCAGCAGTAGTCTGGGACTGGGTAATGAGCAGTTCTTC; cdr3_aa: CASSSLGLGNEQFF
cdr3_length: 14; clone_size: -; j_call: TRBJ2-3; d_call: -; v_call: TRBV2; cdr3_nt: TGTGCCAGCACCGGCAGGCAGAGCACAGATACGCAGTATTTT; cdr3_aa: CASTGRQSTDTQYF
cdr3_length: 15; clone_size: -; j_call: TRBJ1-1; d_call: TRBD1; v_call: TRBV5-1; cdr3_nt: TGCGCCAGCAGCTATACGACAGGGGCGAACACTGAAGCTTTCTTT; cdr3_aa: CASSYTTGANTEAFF
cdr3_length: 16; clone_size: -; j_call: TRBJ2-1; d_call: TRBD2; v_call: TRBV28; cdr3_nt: TGTGCCAGCAGTCCTCTCCTAGCGGGGGGTCACAATGAGCAGTTCTTC; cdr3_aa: CASSPLLAGGHNEQFF
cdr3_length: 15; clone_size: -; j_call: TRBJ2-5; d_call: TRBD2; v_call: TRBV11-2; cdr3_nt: TGTGCCAGCAGCTCTTGGACTAGCGGGGGCCCCCCCCAGTACTTC; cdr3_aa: CASSSWTSGGPPQYF
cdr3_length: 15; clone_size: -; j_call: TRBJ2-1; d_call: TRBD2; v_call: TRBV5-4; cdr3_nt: TGTGCCAGCAGCCTCGGACTAGCGGGAGAATATGAGCAGTTCTTC; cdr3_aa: CASSLGLAGEYEQFF
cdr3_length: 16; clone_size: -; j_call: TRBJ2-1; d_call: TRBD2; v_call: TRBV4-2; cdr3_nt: TGTGCCAGCAGCCAAGATCTAGCGGGGGGGTACAATGAGCAGTTCTTC; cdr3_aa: CASSQDLAGGYNEQFF
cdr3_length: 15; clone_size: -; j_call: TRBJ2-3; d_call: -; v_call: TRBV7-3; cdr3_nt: TGTGCCAGCAGCTTAACTAGCCGAGGCACAGATACGCAGTATTTT; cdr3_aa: CASSLTSRGTDTQYF
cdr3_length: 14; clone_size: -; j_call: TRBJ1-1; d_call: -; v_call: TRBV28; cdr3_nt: TGTGCAACGGGCAAAATAAGGGGGAACACTGAAGCTTTCTTT; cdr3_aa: CATGKIRGNTEAFF
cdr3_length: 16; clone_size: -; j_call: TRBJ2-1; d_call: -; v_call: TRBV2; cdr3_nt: TGTGCCAGCAGTGAAACCCTAGCACGGTCCTACAATGAGCAGTTCTTC; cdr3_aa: CASSETLARSYNEQFF
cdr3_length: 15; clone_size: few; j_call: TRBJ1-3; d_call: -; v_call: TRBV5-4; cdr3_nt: TGTGCCAGCAGCTGGGGGGTGAGCTCTGGAAACACCATATATTTT; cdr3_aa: CASSWGVSSGNTIYF
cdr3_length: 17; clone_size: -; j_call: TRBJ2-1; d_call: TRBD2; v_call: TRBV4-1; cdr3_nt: TGCGCCAGCAGCCAAGAGGGGACTAGCGGGGGGTACAATGAGCAGTTCTTC; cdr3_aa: CASSQEGTSGGYNEQFF